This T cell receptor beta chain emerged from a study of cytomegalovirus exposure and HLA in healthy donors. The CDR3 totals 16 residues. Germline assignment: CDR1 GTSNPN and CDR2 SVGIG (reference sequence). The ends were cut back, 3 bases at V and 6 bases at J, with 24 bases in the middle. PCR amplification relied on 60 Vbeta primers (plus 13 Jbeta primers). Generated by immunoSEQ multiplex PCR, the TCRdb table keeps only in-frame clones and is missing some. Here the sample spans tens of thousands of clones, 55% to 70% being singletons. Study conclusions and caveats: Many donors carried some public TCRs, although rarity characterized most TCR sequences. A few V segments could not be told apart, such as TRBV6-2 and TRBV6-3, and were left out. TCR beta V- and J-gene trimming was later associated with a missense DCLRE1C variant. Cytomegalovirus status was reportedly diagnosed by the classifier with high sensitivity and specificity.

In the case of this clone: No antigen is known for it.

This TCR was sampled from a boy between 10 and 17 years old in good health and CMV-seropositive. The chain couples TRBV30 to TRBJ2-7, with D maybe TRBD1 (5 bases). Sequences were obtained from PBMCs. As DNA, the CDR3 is TGTGCCTGGAGCGCCTCGACCAGGACCGTAAGGGGCGAGCAGTACTTC. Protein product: CAWSASTRTVRGEQYF. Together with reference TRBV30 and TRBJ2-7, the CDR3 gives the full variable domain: SQTIHQWPATLVQPVGSPLSLECTVEGTSNPNLYWYRQAAGRGLQLLFYSVGIGQISSEVPQNLSASRPQDRQFILSSKKLLLSDSGFYLCAWSASTRTVRGEQYFGPGTRLTVT.